The clone carrying this TCR beta chain was recorded many times. The target antigen is unknown. The TCRbeta library incorporated unique molecular identifiers. A single record per CDR3 protein comes from TCRdb applying MiXCR to the PCR reads. The data show hundreds of thousands of distinct CDR3 sequences, roughly 13% seen once. The junction had 13 bases not matched to a gene; V was cut back by 0 bases and J by 5 bases. CDR1 and CDR2 from the germline V gene are DFQATT and SNEGSKA (reference sequence). The CDR3 runs to 17 residues. This sample was included in a study of T-cell reconstitution after alpha-beta-depleted transplantation in children. Study-wide results and caveats: Diversity and T-cell counts at one year after transplant derived mostly from new T cells. At around two months after transplant, the alpha-beta T cells were reportedly derived from several hundred expanded clones that came from non-depleted graft cells.

The sequence was obtained from a girl aged 2 to 10 with congenital amegakaryocytic thrombocytopenia, due to receive a stem cell transplant. The starting material was PBMCs, obtained before TCRalphabeta/CD19-depleted stem cell transplant. J is TRBJ2-4 and V is TRBV20-1, with 7 bases lining up with TRBD2. DNA for the CDR3: TGCAGTGCTAGAGATTGGACGGGAGGCTTGCCCCAAAACATTCAGTACTTC. It is translated as CSARDWTGGLPQNIQYF.